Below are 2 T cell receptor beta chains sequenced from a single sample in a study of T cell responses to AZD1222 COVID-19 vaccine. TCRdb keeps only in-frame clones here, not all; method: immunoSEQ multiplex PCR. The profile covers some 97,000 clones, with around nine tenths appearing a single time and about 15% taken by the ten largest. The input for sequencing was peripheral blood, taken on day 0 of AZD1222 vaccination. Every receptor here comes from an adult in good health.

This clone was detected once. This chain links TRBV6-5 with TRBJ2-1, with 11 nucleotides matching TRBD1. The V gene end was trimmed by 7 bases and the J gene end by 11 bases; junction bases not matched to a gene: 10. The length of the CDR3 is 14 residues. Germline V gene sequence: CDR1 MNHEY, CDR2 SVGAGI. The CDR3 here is CASTTGQGASKQFF. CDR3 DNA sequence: TGTGCCAGCACCACCGGACAGGGGGCCTCGAAGCAGTTCTTC.

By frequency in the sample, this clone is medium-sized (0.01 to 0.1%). The CDR3 nucleotides read TGTGCCAGCAGCTTAGCGGGTTCAAATGAGCAGTTCTTC. It is translated as CASSLAGSNEQFF. The chain combines TRBV7-8 with TRBJ2-1; D ambiguous. V lost 0 bases to trimming and J lost 7 bases, with 7 bases between them. The CDR3 totals 13 residues. The germline CDR1 and CDR2 sequences are SGHVS and FQNEAQ.